A selection of T cell receptor beta chains follows, all from one sample in a study of cytomegalovirus exposure and HLA in healthy donors. Sequenced by immunoSEQ multiplex PCR; TCRdb stores in-frame clones only, minus some. This sample carries 120,000 or so clones, roughly 80% of them seen once, and the ten largest clones take over 2.5%. The sample comprised PBMCs. The receptors were gathered from a woman between 45 and 60 years old in good health and CMV-seronegative. The CDR3 runs from the conserved cysteine through the conserved F or W. Fields, in order: D gene, J gene, clone size, V gene, CDR3 protein, CDR3 DNA. D genes are given only for firm matches. Not all rows give a size; the values are once, few, many and, for expanded clones, a class.

>-|TRBJ1-2|few|TRBV18
CASSPAGGYGYTF
TGTGCCAGCTCACCAGCGGGGGGCTATGGCTACACCTTC
>TRBD1|TRBJ1-2|-|TRBV6-6
CASSSPGQNNYGYTF
TGTGCCAGCAGTAGCCCGGGACAGAATAACTATGGCTACACCTTC
>TRBD2|TRBJ2-3|-|TRBV15
CATKTGLGRDTQYF
TGTGCCACCAAGACGGGACTAGGTAGAGATACGCAGTATTTT
>TRBD1|TRBJ1-6|-|TRBV25-1
CASSEYLQGNSYNSPLHF
TGTGCCAGCAGTGAATATCTACAGGGGAACTCCTATAATTCACCCCTCCACTTT
>TRBD1|TRBJ2-7|-|TRBV4-3
CASSQEGTGAYEQYF
TGCGCCAGCAGCCAAGAAGGGACAGGAGCCTACGAACAGTACTTC
>TRBD1|TRBJ1-2|-|TRBV29-1
CSATGTANYGYTF
TGCAGCGCGACCGGGACAGCTAACTATGGCTACACCTTC
>-|TRBJ1-4|-|TRBV4-3
CASSQRLQSATNEKLFF
TGCGCCAGCAGCCAAAGACTGCAATCCGCAACTAATGAAAAACTGTTTTTT
>-|TRBJ1-3|once|TRBV13
CASSSTVSGNTIYF
TGTGCCAGCAGCTCGACAGTCTCTGGGAACACCATATATTTT
>TRBD1|TRBJ1-2|-|TRBV10-3
CAISDRGRPGYTF
TGTGCCATCAGTGACAGGGGGCGACCTGGCTACACCTTC
>-|TRBJ1-1|-|TRBV19
CASSTTGNTEAFF
TGTGCCAGTAGCACGACGGGGAACACTGAAGCTTTCTTT
>-|TRBJ2-2|-|TRBV27
CATLATGYTGELFF
TGTGCCACCTTGGCAACCGGGTACACCGGGGAGCTGTTTTTT
>-|TRBJ1-1|-|TRBV6-5
CASSYRGMYNTEAFF
TGTGCCAGCAGTTACCGAGGGATGTATAACACTGAAGCTTTCTTT
>TRBD1|TRBJ1-1|-|TRBV30
CAWWTGLNTEAFF
TGTGCCTGGTGGACAGGGTTGAACACTGAAGCTTTCTTT
>TRBD2|TRBJ2-7|-|TRBV14
CASSHGGSSYEQYF
TGTGCCAGCAGCCACGGCGGGAGTAGTTACGAGCAGTACTTC
>TRBD2|TRBJ2-7|-|TRBV15
CATGRRREAYEQYF
TGTGCCACCGGCCGGCGGCGGGAGGCCTACGAGCAGTACTTC
>-|TRBJ1-4|-|TRBV6-1
CASSEVGVRGEKLFF
TGTGCCAGCAGTGAAGTTGGGGTGCGGGGTGAAAAACTGTTTTTT
>-|TRBJ2-5|few|TRBV19
CASSGGQETQYF
TGTGCCAGTAGCGGGGGACAAGAGACCCAGTACTTC
>-|TRBJ1-1|-|TRBV25-1
CASVGGFSGTEAFF
TGTGCCAGCGTCGGGGGGTTTTCTGGGACTGAAGCTTTCTTT
>TRBD2|TRBJ2-3|few|TRBV6-4
CASRVDHGGSTDTQYF
TGTGCCAGCAGGGTAGACCACGGGGGGAGCACAGATACGCAGTATTTT
>-|TRBJ2-5|-|TRBV11-2
CASSLDPPTGWETQYF
TGTGCCAGCAGCTTAGACCCCCCTACAGGTTGGGAGACCCAGTACTTC
>TRBD2|TRBJ2-1|once|TRBV28
CASSFGSGREEQFF
TGTGCCAGCAGTTTCGGTAGCGGGAGGGAGGAGCAGTTCTTC
>-|TRBJ2-7|-|TRBV5-1
CASSTGPASYEQYF
TGCGCCAGCAGTACAGGGCCAGCCTCCTACGAGCAGTACTTC
>TRBD2|TRBJ2-3|-|TRBV9
CASRELAGGATDTQYF
TGTGCCAGCAGGGAATTAGCGGGAGGGGCCACAGATACGCAGTATTTT
>-|TRBJ1-5|-|TRBV25-1
CASSEMGAQPQHF
TGTGCCAGCAGTGAGATGGGGGCACAGCCCCAGCATTTT